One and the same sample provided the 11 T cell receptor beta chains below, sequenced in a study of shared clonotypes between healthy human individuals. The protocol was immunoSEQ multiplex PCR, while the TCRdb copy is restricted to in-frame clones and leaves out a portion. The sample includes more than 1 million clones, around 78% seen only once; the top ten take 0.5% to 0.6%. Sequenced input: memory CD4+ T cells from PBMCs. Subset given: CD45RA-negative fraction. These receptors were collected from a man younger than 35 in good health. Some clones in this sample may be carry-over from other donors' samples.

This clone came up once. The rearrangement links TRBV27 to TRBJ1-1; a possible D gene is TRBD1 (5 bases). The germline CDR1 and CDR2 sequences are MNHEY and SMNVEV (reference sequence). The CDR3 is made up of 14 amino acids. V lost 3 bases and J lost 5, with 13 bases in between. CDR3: CASSLRGAETEAFF. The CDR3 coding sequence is TGTGCCAGCAGTTTGAGAGGGGCGGAGACTGAAGCTTTCTTT.

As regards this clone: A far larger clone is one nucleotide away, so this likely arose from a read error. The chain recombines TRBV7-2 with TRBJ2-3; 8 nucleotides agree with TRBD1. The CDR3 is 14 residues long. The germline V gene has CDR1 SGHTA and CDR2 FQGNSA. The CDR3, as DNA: TGTGCCAGCAGCTTCGACAGGGGAACAGATGCGCAGTATTTT. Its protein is CASSFDRGTDAQYF.

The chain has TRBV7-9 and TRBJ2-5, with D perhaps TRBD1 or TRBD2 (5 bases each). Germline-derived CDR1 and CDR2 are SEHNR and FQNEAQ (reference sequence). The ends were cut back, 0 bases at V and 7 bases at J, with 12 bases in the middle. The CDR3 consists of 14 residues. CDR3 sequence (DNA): TGTGCCAGCAGCTTAGCGGGCATTGGGGGGACCCAGTACTTC. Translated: CASSLAGIGGTQYF.

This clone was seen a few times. The chain's CDR3 is CASSEDGSYSYNEQFF. The CDR3 DNA reads TGTGCCAGCAGTGAAGACGGGAGCTACTCCTACAATGAGCAGTTCTTC. J is TRBJ2-1 and V is TRBV2, with a tentative D call TRBD2 (6 bases). V lost 1 base and J lost 0, with 10 bases in between. The CDR3 is made up of 16 amino acids. Germline values: CDR1 SNHLY, CDR2 FYNNEI.

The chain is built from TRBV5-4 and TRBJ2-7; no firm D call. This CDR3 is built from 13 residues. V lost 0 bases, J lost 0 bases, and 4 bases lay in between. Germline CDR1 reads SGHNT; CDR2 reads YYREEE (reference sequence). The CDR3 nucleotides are TGTGCCAGCAGCTTGGGCTTCTCCTACGAGCAGTACTTC. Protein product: CASSLGFSYEQYF.

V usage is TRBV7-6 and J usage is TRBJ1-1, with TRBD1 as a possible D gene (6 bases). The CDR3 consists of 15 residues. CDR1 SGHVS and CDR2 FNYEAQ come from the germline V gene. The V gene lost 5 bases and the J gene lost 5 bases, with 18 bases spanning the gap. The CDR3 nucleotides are TGTGCCAGCAGCCAAACGGCTGGGGGGCGAACTGAAGCTTTCTTT. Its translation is CASSQTAGGRTEAFF.

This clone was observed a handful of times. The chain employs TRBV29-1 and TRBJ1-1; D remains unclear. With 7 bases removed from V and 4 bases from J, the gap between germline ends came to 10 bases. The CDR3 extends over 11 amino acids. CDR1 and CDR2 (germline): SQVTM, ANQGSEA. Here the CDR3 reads CSGWRGTEAFF. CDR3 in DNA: TGCAGCGGCTGGCGGGGCACTGAAGCTTTCTTT.

For the CDR3, the DNA is TGTGCCAGCAGCTTATACCGGGACAGGGGCCACGAGCAGTACTTC. Protein sequence: CASSLYRDRGHEQYF. The J gene is TRBJ2-7, the V gene TRBV7-9, with 10 positions matching TRBD1. The CDR3 has 15 residues. Germline trimming cut 2 bases from V and 5 bases from J; bases unmatched to any gene: 6. The V gene's germline CDR1 is SEHNR and CDR2 FQNEAQ (reference sequence).

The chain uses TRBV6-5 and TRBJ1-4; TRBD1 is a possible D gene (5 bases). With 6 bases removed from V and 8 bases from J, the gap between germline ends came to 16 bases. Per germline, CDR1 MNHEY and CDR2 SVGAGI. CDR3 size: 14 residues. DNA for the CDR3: TGTGCCAGCAGGGGACTAGTAGCTGGGGAAAAACTGTTTTTT. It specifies CASRGLVAGEKLFF.

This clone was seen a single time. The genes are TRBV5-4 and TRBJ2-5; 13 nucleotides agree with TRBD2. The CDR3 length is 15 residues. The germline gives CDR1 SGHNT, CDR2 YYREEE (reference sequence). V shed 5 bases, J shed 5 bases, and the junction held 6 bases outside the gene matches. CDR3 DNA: TGTGCCAGCAGATCCGGACTAGCGGGAGCGGAGACCCAGTACTTC. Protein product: CASRSGLAGAETQYF.

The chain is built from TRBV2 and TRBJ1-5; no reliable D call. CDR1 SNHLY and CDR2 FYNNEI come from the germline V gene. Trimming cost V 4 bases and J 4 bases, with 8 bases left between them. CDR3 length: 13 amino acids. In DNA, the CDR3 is TGTGCCAGCAGTGGGCAGGTAAATCAGCCCCAGCATTTT. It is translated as CASSGQVNQPQHF.